The present T cell receptor (beta chain) was sequenced within a study of graft-versus-host responses after intestinal transplantation. Study information: Each of the recipients got a multivisceral, liver-intestinal, or isolated intestinal transplant. Anti-thymocyte globulin induction preceded about 3 years of tacrolimus and steroid maintenance in all recipients.

V shed 1 base, J shed 0 bases, and the junction held 0 bases outside the gene matches. This CDR3 spans 16 amino acids. Germline V gene lookup returns CDR1 GTSNPN and CDR2 SVGIG (reference sequence). Study conclusions and caveats: In patients with graft-donor T cell macrochimerism, allograft graft-versus-host to host-versus-graft clonal ratios were high. GvH clones appeared in recipient marrow, some first in ileum or blood.

This clone was recorded only once. Antigen unknown. Sequenced by immunoSEQ multiplex PCR; TCRdb stores in-frame clones only, minus some. The sample lists over 100,000 clones, approximately 84% seen once, with 0.7% to 0.9% in the top ten. Source: unstimulated CD4+ T cells sorted from spleen or lymph node cells, taken before intestinal transplant. The source is a human donor who received an intestinal transplant. This rearrangement joins TRBV30 to TRBJ1-6; 10 nucleotides line up with TRBD1. The chain's CDR3 is CAWSGDRGSYNSPLHF. CDR3 nucleotide sequence: TGTGCCTGGAGTGGGGACAGGGGCTCCTATAATTCACCCCTCCACTTT.